The clone carrying this T cell receptor (beta chain) was picked up a small number of times. Antigen: not known. Unique molecular identifiers were present on the cDNA, which also gained a universal primer site by template switching. Each CDR3 protein gets one entry after TCRdb re-called the 5' RACE reads with MiXCR. The repertoire has approximately 690,000 distinct CDR3 sequences, 6% to 6.5% of them found once; the top ten carry under 2%. The data were taken from a study of identical twins. Whole-study results and caveats: Insertions were reduced in abundant cord blood beta clonotypes but not in memory repertoires. The authors drew conclusions from cross-sectional statistical analysis rather than following the same donors. Sequences that were out-of-frame, alpha and twin-shared displayed an excess of low generation probability.

Sequencing was performed on naive T cells sorted from blood. This receptor was obtained from a man younger than 30 in good health.

The CDR3 here is CASTTDGRRNQPQHF. In nucleotides, the CDR3 is TGTGCCAGCACTACCGACGGAAGACGCAATCAGCCCCAGCATTTT. V and J are TRBV19 and TRBJ1-5; no reliable D call. Trimming pared 9 bases from V and 2 bases from J, leaving 17 bases between. The germline gives CDR1 LNHDA, CDR2 SQIVND (reference sequence). This CDR3 comprises 15 residues. Full variable domain (remainder filled in from reference TRBV19 and TRBJ1-5): DGGITQSPKYLFRKEGQNVTLSCEQNLNHDAMYWYRQDPGQGLRLIYYSQIVNDFQKGDIAEGYSVSREKKESFPLTVTSAQKNPTAFYLCASTTDGRRNQPQHFGDGTRLSIL.